A single TCR beta chain is shown here with its context. Its antigen is still unknown. From whole blood, total RNA was isolated without any sorting of T cells. Germline assignment: CDR1 LNHDA and CDR2 SQIVND (reference sequence). CDR3 size: 15 residues. From the 5' RACE reads, TCRdb lists one entry per CDR3 protein and no DNA. Its listing shows approximately 400,000 distinct CDR3 sequences. The sample is drawn from a study of monozygotic twins with inflammatory bowel disease. Findings and caveats of the study: Evidence failed to back one strong IBD-linked signal or clonotype. Using the inverse Simpson index, IBD patients had lower TCRbeta diversity than healthy co-twins.

The source is a human donor with ulcerative colitis or Crohn's disease, or a healthy co-twin of an affected twin (not recorded which). The genes are TRBV19 and TRBJ1-5. The sequenced sample consisted of blood. CDR3 region: CASSIVGYSNQPQHF. The whole variable domain, remainder taken from reference TRBV19 and TRBJ1-5, is DGGITQSPKYLFRKEGQNVTLSCEQNLNHDAMYWYRQDPGQGLRLIYYSQIVNDFQKGDIAEGYSVSREKKESFPLTVTSAQKNPTAFYLCASSIVGYSNQPQHFGDGTRLSIL.